This T cell receptor (beta chain) emerged from a study of T cells in Graves' hyperthyroidism and ophthalmopathy. Newly diagnosed hyperthyroidism, duration under 2 months, in patients aged 18 to 65. Based on clinical symptoms, serum thyroxine and TRAb, thyroid ultrasound and orbital computed tomography, diagnoses were reached. Fresh peripheral blood, approximately 9.1 ml, was the source of the PBMCs. The ends lost 6 bases at V and 0 bases at J; junction bases unmatched: 17. The CDR3 is 19 amino acids. The germline V gene encodes CDR1 LNHDA and CDR2 SQIVND (reference sequence). Amplification targeted TCR beta CDR3 regions from RNA transcripts. The HTBI primer set served for first-round RT-PCR of the TCR CDR3. MiXCR was run by TCRdb on the multiplex PCR reads, yielding one entry per CDR3 protein. The sample comprises around 520,000 distinct CDR3 sequences, around 13% of which are singletons, and about 15% rests with the top ten.

The chain recombines TRBV19 with TRBJ1-3; 7 bases fit TRBD1. The TCR comes from a woman aged 40 to 55 with Graves' hyperthyroidism. The sequencing input was blood. CDR3 sequence (DNA): TGTGCCAGTAGAGACTCGGGACAGAACATCTTCTACTCTGGAAACACCATATATTTT. This codes for CASRDSGQNIFYSGNTIYF.